This T cell receptor (beta chain) stems from a study of post-analysis software for immune sequencing data. Study information: Patients with relapsing-remitting, secondary progressive and progressive-relapsing multiple sclerosis courses were all represented.

Study-level findings and limits: Normalized Chao1 diversity in multiple sclerosis patients fell significantly below that of controls. Four or five TRBV segments were more frequent in patients than controls; TRBV5-6, TRBV5-1 and TRBV20-1 belonged to this group. Batch-matched samples strongly co-clustered by F measure.

This clonotype was found many times. Its antigen is not identified. There are 16 residues in the CDR3. V gave up 1 base and J gave up 5 bases, with 13 bases separating them. The V gene's germline CDR1 is SGHRS and CDR2 YFSETQ. TCR beta cDNA libraries included unique molecular identifiers. It was from roughly 1 to 10 million T cells that some 470,000 cDNA molecules came. TCRdb fed the PCR reads into MiXCR, producing one record per CDR3 protein. The sample has 150,000 to 200,000 distinct CDR3 sequences; roughly 31% are singletons. The TCR originated in a girl aged 5 to 17 with multiple sclerosis. The chain joins TRBV5-1 to TRBJ1-6, with D possibly being TRBD1 (6 bases). Sequences were obtained from blood. CDR3 DNA: TGCGCCAGCAGCTTGAGGTTGGGGGCCGATAATTCACCCCTCCACTTT. This codes for CASSLRLGADNSPLHF. The full variable domain, in which reference TRBV5-1 and TRBJ1-6 provide the parts outside the CDR3, is KAGVTQTPRYLIKTRGQQVTLSCSPISGHRSVSWYQQTPGQGLQFLFEYFSETQRNKGNFPGRFSGRQFSNSRSEMNVSTLELGDSALYLCASSLRLGADNSPLHFGNGTRLTVT.